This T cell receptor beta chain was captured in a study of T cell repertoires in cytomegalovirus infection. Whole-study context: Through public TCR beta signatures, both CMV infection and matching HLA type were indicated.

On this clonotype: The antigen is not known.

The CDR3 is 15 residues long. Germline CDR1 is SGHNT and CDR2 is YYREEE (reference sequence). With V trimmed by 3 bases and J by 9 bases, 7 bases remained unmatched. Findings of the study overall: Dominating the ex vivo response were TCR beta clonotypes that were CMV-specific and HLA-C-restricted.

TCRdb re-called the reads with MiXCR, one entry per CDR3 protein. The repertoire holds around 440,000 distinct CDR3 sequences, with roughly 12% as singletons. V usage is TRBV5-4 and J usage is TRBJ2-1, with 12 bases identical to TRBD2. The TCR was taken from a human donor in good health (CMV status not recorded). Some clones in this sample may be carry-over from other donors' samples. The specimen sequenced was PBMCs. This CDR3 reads CASSSGTSGYGEQFF. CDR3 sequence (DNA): TGTGCCAGCAGCTCCGGGACTAGCGGGTACGGTGAGCAGTTCTTC.